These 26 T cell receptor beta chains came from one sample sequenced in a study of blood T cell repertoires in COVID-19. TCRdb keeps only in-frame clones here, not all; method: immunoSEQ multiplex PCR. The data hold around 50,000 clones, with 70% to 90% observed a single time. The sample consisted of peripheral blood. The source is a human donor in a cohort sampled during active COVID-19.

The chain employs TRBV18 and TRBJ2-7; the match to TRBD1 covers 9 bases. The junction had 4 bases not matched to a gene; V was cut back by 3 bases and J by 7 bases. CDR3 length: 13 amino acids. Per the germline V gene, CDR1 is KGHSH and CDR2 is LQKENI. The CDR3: CASSPDRGGEQYF. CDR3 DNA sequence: TGTGCCAGCTCACCGGACAGGGGCGGGGAGCAGTACTTC.

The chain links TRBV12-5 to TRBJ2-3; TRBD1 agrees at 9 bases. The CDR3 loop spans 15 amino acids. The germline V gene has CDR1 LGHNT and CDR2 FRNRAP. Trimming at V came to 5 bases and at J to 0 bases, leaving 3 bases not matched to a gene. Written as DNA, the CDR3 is TGTGCTAGTGGTCCCGACAGGGGGAGCACAGATACGCAGTATTTT. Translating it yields CASGPDRGSTDTQYF.

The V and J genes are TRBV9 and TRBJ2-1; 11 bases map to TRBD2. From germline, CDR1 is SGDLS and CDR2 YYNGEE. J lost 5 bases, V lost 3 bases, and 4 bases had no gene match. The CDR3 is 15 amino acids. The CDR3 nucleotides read TGTGCCAGCAGCGAAACGGGACTAGCGGACAATGAGCAGTTCTTC. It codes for CASSETGLADNEQFF.

CDR3 amino acids: CASSLSGESWVYEQYF. CDR3 DNA sequence: TGTGCCAGCAGTTTATCAGGAGAGTCTTGGGTCTACGAGCAGTACTTC. This chain uses TRBV27 with TRBJ2-7; no clear D gene. The V and J ends lost 0 bases and 3 bases respectively, with 15 bases between them. The CDR3 covers 16 residues. Germline V lookup: CDR1 MNHEY, CDR2 SMNVEV (reference sequence).

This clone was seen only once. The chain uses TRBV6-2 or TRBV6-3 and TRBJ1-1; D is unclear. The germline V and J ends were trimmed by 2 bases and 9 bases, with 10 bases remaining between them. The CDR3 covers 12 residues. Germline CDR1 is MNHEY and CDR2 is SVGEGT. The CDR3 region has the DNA TGTGCCAGCAGTTACCAGGTCTCGAAAGCTTTCTTT. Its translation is CASSYQVSKAFF.

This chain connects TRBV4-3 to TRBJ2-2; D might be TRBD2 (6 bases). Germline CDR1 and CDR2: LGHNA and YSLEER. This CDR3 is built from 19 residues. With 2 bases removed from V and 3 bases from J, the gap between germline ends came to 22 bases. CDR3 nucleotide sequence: TGCGCCAGCAGCCAAAACGAGGCCCTACGACTAGATCACACCGGGGAGCTGTTTTTT. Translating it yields CASSQNEALRLDHTGELFF.

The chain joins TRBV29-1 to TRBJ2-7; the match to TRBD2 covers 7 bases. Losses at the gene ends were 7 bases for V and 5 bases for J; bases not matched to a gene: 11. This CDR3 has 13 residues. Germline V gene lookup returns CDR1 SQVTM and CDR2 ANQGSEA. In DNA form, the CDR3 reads TGCAGCGCCTCCGCTCGCGGGGGAAACGAGCAGTACTTC. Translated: CSASARGGNEQYF.

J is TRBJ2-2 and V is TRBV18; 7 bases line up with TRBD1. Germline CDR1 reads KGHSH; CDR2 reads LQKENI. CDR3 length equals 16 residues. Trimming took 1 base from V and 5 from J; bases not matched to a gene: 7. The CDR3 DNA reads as TGTGCCAGCTCACCACTCGCCACAGGGGTTACCGGGGAGCTGTTTTTT. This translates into CASSPLATGVTGELFF.

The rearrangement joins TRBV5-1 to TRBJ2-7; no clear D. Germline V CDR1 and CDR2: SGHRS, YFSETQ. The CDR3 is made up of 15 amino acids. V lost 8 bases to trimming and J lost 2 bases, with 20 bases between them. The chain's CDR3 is CASKSNSDITYEQYF. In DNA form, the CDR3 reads TGCGCCAGTAAGTCGAACAGTGATATCACCTACGAGCAGTACTTC. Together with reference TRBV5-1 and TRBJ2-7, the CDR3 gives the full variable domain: KAGVTQTPRYLIKTRGQQVTLSCSPISGHRSVSWYQQTPGQGLQFLFEYFSETQRNKGNFPGRFSGRQFSNSRSEMNVSTLELGDSALYLCASKSNSDITYEQYFGPGTRLTVT.

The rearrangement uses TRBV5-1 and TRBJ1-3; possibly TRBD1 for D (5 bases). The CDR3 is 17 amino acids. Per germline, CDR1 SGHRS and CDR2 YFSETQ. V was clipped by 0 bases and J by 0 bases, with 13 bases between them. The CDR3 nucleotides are TGCGCCAGCAGCTTGGGTCAGGGTACTTTCTCTGGAAACACCATATATTTT. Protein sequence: CASSLGQGTFSGNTIYF. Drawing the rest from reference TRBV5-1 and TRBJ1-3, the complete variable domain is KAGVTQTPRYLIKTRGQQVTLSCSPISGHRSVSWYQQTPGQGLQFLFEYFSETQRNKGNFPGRFSGRQFSNSRSEMNVSTLELGDSALYLCASSLGQGTFSGNTIYFGEGSWLTVV.

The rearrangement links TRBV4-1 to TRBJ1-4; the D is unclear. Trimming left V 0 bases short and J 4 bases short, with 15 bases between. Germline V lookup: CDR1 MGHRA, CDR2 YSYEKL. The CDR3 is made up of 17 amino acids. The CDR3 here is CASSQDSPRRLNEKLFF. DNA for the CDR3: TGCGCCAGCAGCCAAGATTCCCCCCGGAGGCTTAATGAAAAACTGTTTTTT.

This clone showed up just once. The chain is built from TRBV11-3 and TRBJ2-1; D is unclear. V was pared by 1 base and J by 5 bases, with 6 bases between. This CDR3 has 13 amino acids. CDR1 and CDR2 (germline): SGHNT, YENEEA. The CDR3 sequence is CASSLGQHNEQFF. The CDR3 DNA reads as TGTGCCAGCAGCTTAGGACAACACAATGAGCAGTTCTTC.

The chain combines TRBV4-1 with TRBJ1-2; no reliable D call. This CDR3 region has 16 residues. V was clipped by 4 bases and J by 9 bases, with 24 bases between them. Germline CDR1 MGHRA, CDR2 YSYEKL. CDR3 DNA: TGCGCCAGCAGCCGAGAAGAACCGGGAGGCCGAAGTCGCTACACCTTC. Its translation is CASSREEPGGRSRYTF.

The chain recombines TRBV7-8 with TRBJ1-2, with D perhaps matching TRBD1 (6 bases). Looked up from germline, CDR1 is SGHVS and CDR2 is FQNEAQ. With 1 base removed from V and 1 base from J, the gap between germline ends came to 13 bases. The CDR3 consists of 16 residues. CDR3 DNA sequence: TGTGCCAGCAGCTTAGTGGGTGGACAGAGTAACTATGGCTACACCTTC. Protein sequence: CASSLVGGQSNYGYTF.

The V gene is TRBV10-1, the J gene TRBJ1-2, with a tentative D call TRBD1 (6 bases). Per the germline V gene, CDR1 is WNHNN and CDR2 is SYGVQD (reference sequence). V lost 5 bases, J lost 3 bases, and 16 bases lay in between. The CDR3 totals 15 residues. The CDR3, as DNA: TGCGCCAGCAGTCGGGACACCCCCCCGGACTATGGCTACACCTTC. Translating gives CASSRDTPPDYGYTF.

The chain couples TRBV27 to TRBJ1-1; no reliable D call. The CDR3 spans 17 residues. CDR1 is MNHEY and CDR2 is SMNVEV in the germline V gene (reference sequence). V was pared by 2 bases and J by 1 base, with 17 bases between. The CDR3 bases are TGTGCCAGCAGTTTAGTGGGCAAAACCGAAAAGAACACTGAAGCTTTCTTT. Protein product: CASSLVGKTEKNTEAFF.

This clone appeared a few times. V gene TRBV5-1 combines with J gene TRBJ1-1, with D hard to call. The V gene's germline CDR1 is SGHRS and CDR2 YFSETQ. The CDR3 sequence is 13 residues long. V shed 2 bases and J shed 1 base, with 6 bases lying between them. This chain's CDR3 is CASSLDWNTEAFF. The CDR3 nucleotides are TGCGCCAGCAGCTTAGACTGGAACACTGAAGCTTTCTTT.

CDR3 DNA sequence: TGCGCCAGCAGCTTAAGTCGGGAGACCCAGTACTTC. Amino acid sequence: CASSLSRETQYF. This chain connects TRBV5-1 to TRBJ2-5; D gene unclear. This CDR3 is built from 12 residues. The germline CDR1 and CDR2 sequences are SGHRS and YFSETQ. V dropped 2 bases and J dropped 5 bases, with 7 bases sitting between them.

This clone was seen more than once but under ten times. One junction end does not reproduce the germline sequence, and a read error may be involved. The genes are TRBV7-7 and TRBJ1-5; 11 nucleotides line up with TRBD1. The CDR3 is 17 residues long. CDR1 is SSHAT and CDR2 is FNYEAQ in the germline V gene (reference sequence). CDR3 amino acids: CASSQDRGLNCNQPQHF. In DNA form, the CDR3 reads TGTGCTAGCAGCCAGGACAGGGGGCTCAATTGCAATCAGCCCCAGCATTTT.

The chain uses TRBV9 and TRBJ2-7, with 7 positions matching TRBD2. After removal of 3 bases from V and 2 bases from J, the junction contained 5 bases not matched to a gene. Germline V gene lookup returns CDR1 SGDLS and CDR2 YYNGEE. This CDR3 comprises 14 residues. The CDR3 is CASSANSGPYEQYF. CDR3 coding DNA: TGTGCCAGCAGCGCGAATAGCGGGCCCTACGAGCAGTACTTC.

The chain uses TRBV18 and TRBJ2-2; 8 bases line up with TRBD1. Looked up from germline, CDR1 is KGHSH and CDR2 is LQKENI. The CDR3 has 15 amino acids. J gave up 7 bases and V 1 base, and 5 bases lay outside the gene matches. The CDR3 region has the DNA TGTGCCAGCTCACCACGGACAGGGTCGATCGGGGAGCTGTTTTTT. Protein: CASSPRTGSIGELFF.

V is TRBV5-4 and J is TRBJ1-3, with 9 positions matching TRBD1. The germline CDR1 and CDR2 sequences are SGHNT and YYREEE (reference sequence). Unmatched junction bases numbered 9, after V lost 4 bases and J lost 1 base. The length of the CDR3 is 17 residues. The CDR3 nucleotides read TGTGCCAGCAGCCCCTTTACAGGGGGCCTTTCTGGAAACACCATATATTTT. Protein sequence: CASSPFTGGLSGNTIYF. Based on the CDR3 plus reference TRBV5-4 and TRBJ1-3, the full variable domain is ETGVTQSPTHLIKTRGQQVTLRCSSQSGHNTVSWYQQALGQGPQFIFQYYREEENGRGNFPPRFSGLQFPNYSSELNVNALELDDSALYLCASSPFTGGLSGNTIYFGEGSWLTVV.

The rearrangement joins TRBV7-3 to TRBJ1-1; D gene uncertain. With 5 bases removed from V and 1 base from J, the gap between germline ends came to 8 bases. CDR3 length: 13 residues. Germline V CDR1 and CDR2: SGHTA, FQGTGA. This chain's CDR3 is CASSPSGNTEAFF. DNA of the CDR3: TGTGCCAGCAGCCCGTCGGGGAACACTGAAGCTTTCTTT.

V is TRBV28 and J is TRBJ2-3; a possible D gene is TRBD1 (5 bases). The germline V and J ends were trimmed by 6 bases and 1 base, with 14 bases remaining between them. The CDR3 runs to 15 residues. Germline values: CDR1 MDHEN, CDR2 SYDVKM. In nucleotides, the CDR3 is TGTGCCAGCAGCCGAGACAGTCCCCGCACAGATACGCAGTATTTT. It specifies CASSRDSPRTDTQYF.

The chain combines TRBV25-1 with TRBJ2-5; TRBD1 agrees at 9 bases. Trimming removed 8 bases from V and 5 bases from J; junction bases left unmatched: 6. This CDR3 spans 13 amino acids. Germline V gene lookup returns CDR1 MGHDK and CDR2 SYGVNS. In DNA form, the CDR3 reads TGTGCCAGCGGAGACAGGGGGAGGGAGACCCAGTACTTC. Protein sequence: CASGDRGRETQYF.

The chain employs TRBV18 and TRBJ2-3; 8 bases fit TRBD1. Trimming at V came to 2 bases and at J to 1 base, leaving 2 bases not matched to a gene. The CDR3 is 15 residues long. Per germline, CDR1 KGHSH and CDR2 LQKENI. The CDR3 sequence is CASSPVTGGTDTQYF. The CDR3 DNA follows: TGTGCCAGCTCACCAGTGACAGGGGGCACAGATACGCAGTATTTT.